The present TCR beta chain was sequenced within a study of T-cell memory formation after mild COVID-19. About the research overall: TCR clusters largely stayed donor specific.

V was pared by 5 bases and J by 8 bases, with 2 bases of the junction left unmatched. The CDR3 totals 12 residues. This clonotype was counted between two and nine times. Its antigen remains unidentified. TCRdb processed the 5' RACE reads anew with MiXCR; each CDR3 protein has one entry. This sample carries around 400,000 distinct CDR3 sequences, 20% to 25% of them seen once, and the ten largest clones take about 8.7%. The study's findings and limits: Among CD4+ contracting clones, most were CM and EM, and CD8+ ones EMRA. Memory cells collected pre-infection included some clones that later responded, suggesting cross-reactive memory joined.

This chain connects TRBV12-3 or TRBV12-4 to TRBJ2-1, with 8 positions matching TRBD1. Sequenced input: PBMCs or a T cell subset sorted from them (not recorded which). This TCR derives from an adult woman who had mild COVID-19 (a few samples of this study predate the infection). Cell type and time point are not known. This chain's CDR3 is CASSKTGDEQFF. CDR3 in DNA: TGTGCCAGCAGTAAGACAGGGGATGAGCAGTTCTTC.